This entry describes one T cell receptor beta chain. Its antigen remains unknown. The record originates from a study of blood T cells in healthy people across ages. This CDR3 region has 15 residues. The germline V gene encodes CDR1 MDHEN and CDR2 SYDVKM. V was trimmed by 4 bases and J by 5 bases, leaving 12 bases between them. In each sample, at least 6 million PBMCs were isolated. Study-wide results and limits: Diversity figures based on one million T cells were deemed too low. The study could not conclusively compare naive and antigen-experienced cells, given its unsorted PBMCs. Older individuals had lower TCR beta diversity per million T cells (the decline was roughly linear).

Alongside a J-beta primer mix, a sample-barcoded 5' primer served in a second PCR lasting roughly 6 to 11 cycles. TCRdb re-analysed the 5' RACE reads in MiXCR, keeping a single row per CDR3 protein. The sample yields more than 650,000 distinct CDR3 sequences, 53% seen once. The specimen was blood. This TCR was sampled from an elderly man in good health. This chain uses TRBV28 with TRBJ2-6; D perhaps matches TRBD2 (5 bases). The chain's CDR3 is CASSSEGGRANVLTF. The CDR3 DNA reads TGTGCCAGCAGTTCCGAAGGAGGCAGGGCCAACGTCCTGACTTTC. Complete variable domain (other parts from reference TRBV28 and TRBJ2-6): DVKVTQSSRYLVKRTGEKVFLECVQDMDHENMFWYRQDPGLGLRLIYFSYDVKMKEKGDIPEGYSVSREKKERFSLILESASTNQTSMYLCASSSEGGRANVLTFGAGSRLTVL.